A single sample is the source of the 3 T cell receptor beta chains below, sequenced in a study of blood T cell repertoires in COVID-19. Sequencing was performed with immunoSEQ multiplex PCR; in TCRdb, only in-frame clones are kept and a portion is missing. The sample has 150,000 to 200,000 clones; 65% to 85% are singletons. The sequenced sample consisted of peripheral blood. These receptors were collected from a human donor with acute or convalescent COVID-19. The donor label of this sample is uncertain.

V and J are TRBV3-1 (or the pseudogene TRBV3-2) and TRBJ2-2; TRBD2 aligns across 8 bases. Germline-derived CDR1 and CDR2 are LGHDT and YNNKEL (reference sequence). With 0 bases clipped from V and 4 bases from J, the junction kept 7 bases outside the gene matches. CDR3 length equals 17 residues. CDR3 sequence: CASSQDLSGRGTGELFF. CDR3 sequence (DNA): TGTGCCAGCAGCCAAGATCTAAGCGGGAGAGGCACCGGGGAGCTGTTTTTT.

The rearrangement links TRBV5-1 to TRBJ2-5, with TRBD1 matching over 9 bases. This CDR3 contains 13 residues. Trimming cost V 5 bases and J 3 bases; bases outside gene matches: 2. Per germline, CDR1 SGHRS and CDR2 YFSETQ. CDR3 amino acids: CASRWTGEETQYF. DNA of the CDR3: TGCGCCAGCAGATGGACAGGGGAAGAGACCCAGTACTTC. Full variable domain (missing parts from reference TRBV5-1 and TRBJ2-5): KAGVTQTPRYLIKTRGQQVTLSCSPISGHRSVSWYQQTPGQGLQFLFEYFSETQRNKGNFPGRFSGRQFSNSRSEMNVSTLELGDSALYLCASRWTGEETQYFGPGTRLLVL.

This chain uses TRBV6-2 or TRBV6-3 with TRBJ2-7, with 9 nucleotides matching TRBD1. With V trimmed by 8 bases and J by 7 bases, 9 bases remained unmatched. Germline V lookup: CDR1 MNHEY, CDR2 SVGEGT. This CDR3 contains 13 residues. The DNA for the CDR3 is TGTGCCAGCGGCCGGGACAGGGCTGGGGAGCAGTACTTC. Residues: CASGRDRAGEQYF.